The 27 T cell receptor beta chains reported below all come from one sample, sequenced in a study of regulatory T cells in long-lasting Graves disease. Library construction for TCR beta used iRepertoire HTBI primers and Arm-PCR of CDR3 regions. TCRdb redid the calling of the multiplex PCR reads with MiXCR, one entry per CDR3 protein. This sample has 440,000 or so distinct CDR3 sequences, with 15% found just once. Documented time point: newly diagnosed GD, antithyroid drugs for less than 3 months. RNA from PBMCs was the source of the TCR library. This same sample was also part of a study on T cells in Graves' hyperthyroidism and ophthalmopathy.

The sample consisted of peripheral blood mononuclear cells (PBMCs), taken at new diagnosis, from a patient treated with antithyroid drugs. The receptors derive from a woman in her thirties with Graves disease.

This clonotype was counted between two and nine times. The chain carries TRBV20-1 and TRBJ2-6, with unresolved D. The germline V gene encodes CDR1 DFQATT and CDR2 SNEGSKA (reference sequence). V was pared by 0 bases and J by 4 bases, with 4 bases between. This CDR3 region has 13 residues. The CDR3 protein is CSARDLGANVLTF. As DNA, the CDR3 is TGCAGTGCTAGAGATCTCGGGGCCAACGTCCTGACTTTC.

The table lists this clonotype with many counts. In DNA, the CDR3 is TGTGCCAGCAGTGAAGCGCAAAGTGCATATGGCTACACCTTC. Amino acid sequence: CASSEAQSAYGYTF. The chain combines TRBV2 with TRBJ1-2, with no clear D. V dropped 0 bases and J dropped 5 bases, with 10 bases sitting between them. Looked up from germline, CDR1 is SNHLY and CDR2 is FYNNEI. CDR3 length: 14 residues.

A note on this clonotype: Since a far larger clone is one base different, this is likely a read error. The chain links TRBV7-8 to TRBJ2-5; D ambiguous. With 5 bases removed from V and 2 bases from J, the gap between germline ends came to 18 bases. The CDR3 spans 16 residues. CDR1 and CDR2 from the germline V gene are SGHVS and FQNEAQ. The CDR3 protein is CASSPVGGPAQETQYF. Written as DNA, the CDR3 is TGTGCCAGCAGCCCAGTTGGCGGACCAGCGCAAGAGACCCAGTACTTC.

In regard to this clonotype: Just one base apart from a much larger clone, this may be a read error. The chain combines TRBV2 with TRBJ2-7, with D maybe TRBD2 (6 bases). The germline CDR1 and CDR2 sequences are SNHLY and FYNNEI. Trimming cost V 10 bases and J 5 bases, with 21 bases left between them. CDR3 length: 14 amino acids. The CDR3 sequence: CATLRGNPNHEQYF. DNA of the CDR3: TGTGCCACTTTACGCGGGAACCCAAACCACGAGCAGTACTTC.

The chain uses TRBV9 and TRBJ2-5; D unclear. CDR1 and CDR2 (germline): SGDLS, YYNGEE. The CDR3 is 14 amino acids. Between the trimmed V and J ends, which lost 4 bases and 1 base, there was a span of 11 bases. The CDR3 nucleotides read TGTGCCAGCAGCCCTAGTTCGGGCCAAGAGACCCAGTACTTC. The encoded protein is CASSPSSGQETQYF.

V is TRBV27 and J is TRBJ1-3; the D is unclear. V was shortened by 4 bases and J by 2 bases, with 6 bases between the two germline ends. In germline, CDR1 is MNHEY, CDR2 SMNVEV (reference sequence). The CDR3 totals 13 residues. The CDR3 bases are TGTGCCAGCAGTTCCTCTCCTGGAAACACCATATATTTT. It codes for CASSSSPGNTIYF.

This clonotype showed up many times. The rearrangement joins TRBV27 to TRBJ2-1, with D unclear. This CDR3 is 12 amino acids long. Germline CDR1 MNHEY, CDR2 SMNVEV (reference sequence). V lost 4 bases, J lost 9 bases, and 10 bases lay in between. The CDR3 region has the DNA TGTGCCAGCAGTTGGAAATTCGGTGAGCAGTTCTTC. This gives the protein CASSWKFGEQFF.

The chain combines TRBV7-9 with TRBJ1-1; possible D gene TRBD1, 5 bases. Trimming took off 1 base at V and 1 base at J, with 10 bases between the two ends. CDR1 SEHNR and CDR2 FQNEAQ come from the germline V gene (reference sequence). The CDR3 has 15 residues. The CDR3 sequence is CASSLEAGGNTEAFF. The CDR3 DNA follows: TGTGCCAGCAGCTTAGAGGCGGGGGGGAACACTGAAGCTTTCTTT.

The sample holds a few counts of this clonotype. The V and J genes are TRBV19 and TRBJ1-4, with D uncertain. Germline V gene data show CDR1 as LNHDA and CDR2 as SQIVND (reference sequence). The CDR3 length is 14 residues. V lost 9 bases to trimming and J lost 0 bases, with 11 bases between them. Here the CDR3 reads CARDRRATNEKLFF. In nucleotides, the CDR3 is TGTGCCAGAGACCGGAGGGCAACTAATGAAAAACTGTTTTTT.

This chain connects TRBV2 to TRBJ2-5, with 7 bases matching TRBD1. The CDR3 runs to 14 residues. Losses at the gene ends were 5 bases for V and 9 bases for J; bases not matched to a gene: 12. Germline-derived CDR1 and CDR2 are SNHLY and FYNNEI. The CDR3 loop is CASSPGTERVPQYF. Here the CDR3 DNA reads TGTGCCAGCAGTCCCGGGACAGAGAGGGTACCCCAGTACTTC.

As concerns this clonotype: A much larger clone lies a single base off, so this may be a read error. The chain links TRBV27 to TRBJ2-7; no firm D call. Germline assignment: CDR1 MNHEY and CDR2 SMNVEV (reference sequence). The CDR3 is 16 amino acids. The V end was cut by 6 bases, the J end by 3 bases, with 21 bases between. The CDR3 bases are TGTGCCAGCAGCGCGCCGACCCTTCTCCATCACTACGAGCAGTACTTC. Translating gives CASSAPTLLHHYEQYF.

This clonotype was picked up many times. The chain joins TRBV20-1 to TRBJ2-5; no clear D. CDR3 length equals 13 residues. Germline V gives CDR1 DFQATT, CDR2 SNEGSKA (reference sequence). V dropped 2 bases and J dropped 7 bases, with 14 bases sitting between them. This chain's CDR3 is CSARSGYFGTQYF. In DNA form, the CDR3 reads TGCAGTGCTAGATCGGGTTATTTTGGGACCCAGTACTTC.

At least ten counts were recorded for this clonotype. The chain carries TRBV2 and TRBJ1-5; possibly TRBD1 for D (5 bases). The CDR3 consists of 14 residues. Trimming removed 1 base from V and 6 bases from J, with 10 bases in between. Germline CDR1 and CDR2: SNHLY and FYNNEI. CDR3 nucleotide sequence: TGTGCCAGCAGTGAAGATGGGGGAATTCAGCCCCAGCATTTT. The encoded protein is CASSEDGGIQPQHF.

This clonotype was found many times. This sequence joins TRBV6-9 and TRBJ2-7; D is possibly TRBD2 (5 bases). This CDR3 is built from 13 residues. CDR1 and CDR2 from the germline V gene are MNHGY and SVAAGI. Trimming removed 4 bases from V and 6 bases from J, with 13 bases in between. CDR3 sequence (DNA): TGTGCCAGCAGTTTCCCGGGGTTTGGCGAGCAGTACTTC. Its translation: CASSFPGFGEQYF.

This clonotype was recorded at least ten times. The chain combines TRBV28 with TRBJ1-1; D is unclear. V lost 4 bases to trimming and J lost 0 bases, with 6 bases between them. This CDR3 is built from 13 residues. In germline, CDR1 is MDHEN, CDR2 SYDVKM. The CDR3 sequence: CASSYTVNTEAFF. CDR3 sequence (DNA): TGTGCCAGCAGTTACACGGTGAACACTGAAGCTTTCTTT.

Ten or more counts support this clonotype. The gene calls are TRBV13 and TRBJ2-2, with a tentative D call TRBD2 (5 bases). With 0 bases removed from V and 7 bases from J, the gap between germline ends came to 21 bases. The CDR3 runs to 18 residues. Per the germline V gene, CDR1 is PRHDT and CDR2 is FYEKMQ (reference sequence). The CDR3 protein is CASSLGDGVYPPNGELFF. In DNA form, the CDR3 reads TGTGCCAGCAGCTTAGGCGACGGGGTCTACCCCCCCAACGGGGAGCTGTTTTTT.

This clonotype appeared many times. The genes are TRBV30 and TRBJ1-1; D gene unclear. The V end was cut by 0 bases, the J end by 10 bases, with 12 bases between. In germline, CDR1 is GTSNPN, CDR2 SVGIG (reference sequence). The CDR3 length is 12 residues. CDR3 sequence reads: CAWSVPSGAAFF. The CDR3 DNA sequence: TGTGCCTGGAGTGTACCAAGTGGCGCAGCTTTCTTT.

This clonotype was recorded many times. The chain couples TRBV12-3 or TRBV12-4 to TRBJ1-3; D unresolved. Between the trimmed V and J ends, which lost 2 bases and 9 bases, there was a span of 5 bases. The length of the CDR3 is 11 residues. The CDR3 reads CASSLSFTIYF. Written as DNA, the CDR3 is TGTGCCAGCAGTTTATCGTTCACCATATATTTT.

This chain joins TRBV6-2 or TRBV6-3 and TRBJ1-5; perhaps TRBD1 as D (6 bases). CDR1 and CDR2 (germline): MNHEY, SVGEGT. V was clipped by 4 bases and J by 0 bases, with 13 bases between them. The CDR3 is made up of 16 amino acids. The DNA for the CDR3 is TGTGCCAGCAGTTCCCCGACAGGATATAGCAATCAGCCCCAGCATTTT. Encoded protein: CASSSPTGYSNQPQHF.

This clonotype was found many times. This chain links TRBV29-1 with TRBJ1-1, with 11 bases lining up with TRBD1. The V segment lost 4 bases and the J segment 4 bases; nucleotides outside the gene matches: 2. This CDR3 region has 13 residues. Germline V gives CDR1 SQVTM, CDR2 ANQGSEA. This CDR3 reads CSVVGTGGTEAFF. The CDR3 DNA is TGCAGCGTTGTCGGGACAGGGGGCACTGAAGCTTTCTTT.

At least ten counts were recorded for this clonotype. The chain couples TRBV24-1 to TRBJ1-5, with D possibly matching TRBD1 (6 bases). With 4 bases removed from V and 3 bases from J, the gap between germline ends came to 12 bases. Germline CDR1 is KGHDR and CDR2 is SFDVKD. The CDR3 runs to 15 residues. CDR3 in DNA: TGTGCCACCAGTGACTCGCAGGGGTACAATCAGCCCCAGCATTTT. As protein: CATSDSQGYNQPQHF.

This clonotype was observed a handful of times. The chain uses TRBV7-9 and TRBJ2-1, with D perhaps matching TRBD2 (6 bases). Trimming shortened V by 0 bases and J by 0 bases, and 12 bases separated the two germline ends. Germline V gene sequence: CDR1 SEHNR, CDR2 FQNEAQ (reference sequence). The CDR3 sequence is 17 residues long. CDR3 in amino acids: CASSLAGGTDSYNEQFF. The CDR3 coding sequence is TGTGCCAGCAGCTTAGCGGGCGGGACTGACTCCTACAATGAGCAGTTCTTC.

The chain employs TRBV10-3 and TRBJ2-6; 7 bases line up with TRBD1. CDR1 and CDR2 from the germline V gene are ENHRY and SYGVKD. Trimming cost V 6 bases and J 1 base; bases outside gene matches: 9. The CDR3 covers 17 residues. The CDR3 sequence: CAISRTGVISGANVLTF. The CDR3 bases are TGTGCCATCAGCCGGACAGGCGTCATTTCTGGGGCCAACGTCCTGACTTTC.

This clonotype was counted ten times or more. Here the CDR3 DNA reads TGCAGTGCTCCCTCCCGGACTAGCGAGGGCGAGCAGTACTTC. Translation: CSAPSRTSEGEQYF. The chain is built from TRBV20-1 and TRBJ2-7; 9 nucleotides agree with TRBD2. The V and J ends lost 5 bases and 6 bases, in that order; junction bases with no gene match: 11. CDR1 is DFQATT, CDR2 SNEGSKA, per germline (reference sequence). The CDR3 extends over 14 amino acids.

Concerning this clonotype itself: The junction departs from the called germline gene at one end, perhaps through a read error. J is TRBJ2-6 and V is TRBV5-1, with 7 bases that match TRBD1. Germline V gene sequence: CDR1 SGHRS, CDR2 YFSETQ. CDR3 length: 17 amino acids. The DNA of the CDR3 is TGCGCCGGCAGGACGGGGACAGCAGCTTCTGGGGCCAACGTCCTGACTTTC. Its translation is CAGRTGTAASGANVLTF. The entire variable domain, with the rest obtained from reference TRBV5-1 and TRBJ2-6, is as follows: KAGVTQTPRYLIKTRGQQVTLSCSPISGHRSVSWYQQTPGQGLQFLFEYFSETQRNKGNFPGRFSGRQFSNSRSEMNVSTLELGDSALYLCAGRTGTAASGANVLTFGAGSRLTVL.

This clonotype was detected only a few times. The rearrangement links TRBV20-1 to TRBJ1-4, with 7 positions matching TRBD1. Germline V gives CDR1 DFQATT, CDR2 SNEGSKA (reference sequence). This CDR3 contains 14 residues. Losses at the gene ends were 6 bases for V and 3 bases for J; bases not matched to a gene: 7. This CDR3 reads CSARGYNPNEKLFF. CDR3 sequence (DNA): TGCAGTGCCAGGGGGTATAACCCTAATGAAAAACTGTTTTTT.

The chain links TRBV12-5 to TRBJ1-1, with D hard to call. V was shortened by 4 bases and J by 6 bases, with 12 bases between the two germline ends. The CDR3 runs 13 residues. Looked up from germline, CDR1 is LGHNT and CDR2 is FRNRAP. The CDR3 region has the DNA TGTGCTAGTGGTTCTAACTCGGGGTCTGAAGCTTTCTTT. Its protein is CASGSNSGSEAFF. The whole variable domain, remainder taken from reference TRBV12-5 and TRBJ1-1, is DARVTQTPRHKVTEMGQEVTMRCQPILGHNTVFWYRQTMMQGLELLAYFRNRAPLDDSGMPKDRFSAEMPDATLATLKIQPSEPRDSAVYFCASGSNSGSEAFFGQGTRLTVV.